This record concerns one T cell receptor beta chain sequence. What it recognizes is unknown. This specimen belongs to a study of T cell clonotyping in hematopoietic cell transplantation. Findings and limits, study-wide: Recipient TCR diversity dropped after transplant; expanded clonotypes rose from day 30 to 180. Cells were unsorted, so CD4 and CD8 contributions were not separated. Graft donor and pretransplant recipient Inverse Simpson Index values predicted broader posttransplant TCR diversity.

Sequencing was performed with immunoSEQ multiplex PCR; in TCRdb, only in-frame clones are kept and a portion is missing. Of some 2,900 clones detected, 78% appear once; the ten largest clones hold roughly a third. Recipients were bled about 28 days pretransplant and at posttransplant days 30, 100, 180. The CDR3 spans 15 residues. Germline V lookup: CDR1 SGDLS, CDR2 YYNGEE. Trimming removed 4 bases from V and 4 bases from J; junction bases left unmatched: 5. This TCR was recovered from a male patient in his sixties or seventies who had an allogeneic stem cell transplant, so T cells may come from the graft donor. Some clones in this sample may be carry-over from other donors' samples. The V call is TRBV9, the J call TRBJ2-1; TRBD2 aligns across 10 bases. Material: peripheral blood mononuclear cells, obtained 180 days after allogeneic stem cell transplant. CDR3 DNA: TGTGCCAGCAGCCCCACTAGCGGGGATTACAATGAGCAGTTCTTC. It is translated as CASSPTSGDYNEQFF.